A single sample is the source of the 30 T cell receptor beta chains below, sequenced in a study of shared clonotypes between healthy human individuals. The method was immunoSEQ multiplex PCR; TCRdb's version includes in-frame clones alone and lacks a portion of them. The sample has about 1.5 million clones; roughly 98% are singletons. Sequencing was done on a sample of naive CD4+ T cells sorted from blood. Subset of the sample: CD45RA+ positively selected. These receptors originate from a man under 40 in good health.

The V and J genes are TRBV9 and TRBJ1-4, with D tentatively TRBD1 (6 bases). The CDR3 is made up of 15 amino acids. V lost 4 bases to trimming and J lost 5 bases, with 15 bases between them. CDR1 SGDLS and CDR2 YYNGEE come from the germline V gene. For the CDR3, the DNA is TGTGCCAGCAGCTCAAGCGGGACACCGAATGAAAAACTGTTTTTT. Translated, it gives CASSSSGTPNEKLFF.

The gene calls are TRBV9 and TRBJ2-2; no clear D. V was trimmed by 4 bases and J by 5 bases, leaving 15 bases between them. The CDR3 has 15 residues. Germline assignment: CDR1 SGDLS and CDR2 YYNGEE. The CDR3 loop is CASSLDWGRTGELFF. As DNA, the CDR3 is TGTGCCAGCAGCCTCGACTGGGGTCGGACCGGGGAGCTGTTTTTT.

A single count supports this clone. J is TRBJ2-1 and V is TRBV28, with D unresolved. Germline assignment: CDR1 MDHEN and CDR2 SYDVKM. Trimming shortened V by 8 bases and J by 0 bases, and 20 bases separated the two germline ends. The CDR3 consists of 17 residues. DNA for the CDR3: TGTGCCAGCGGCGAATGGATTATGGAAAGCTCCTACAATGAGCAGTTCTTC. As protein: CASGEWIMESSYNEQFF.

The V gene is TRBV5-4, the J gene TRBJ1-4; D is uncertain. Germline CDR1 reads SGHNT; CDR2 reads YYREEE (reference sequence). Trimming took 2 bases from V and 4 from J, leaving 12 bases between them. This CDR3 has 15 amino acids. The CDR3: CASSFRYPRNEKLFF. In DNA form, the CDR3 reads TGTGCCAGCAGCTTCAGGTACCCCCGTAATGAAAAACTGTTTTTT.

The chain combines TRBV7-8 with TRBJ2-7, with TRBD2 matching 9 bases. The J segment lost 3 bases and the V segment lost 1 base, leaving 4 bases of the junction unmatched. Germline V gene lookup returns CDR1 SGHVS and CDR2 FQNEAQ. The length of the CDR3 is 15 residues. CDR3 sequence reads: CASSLDSGSHYEQYF. The DNA of the CDR3 is TGTGCCAGCAGCTTAGATAGCGGGAGTCACTACGAGCAGTACTTC. Complete variable domain (other parts from reference TRBV7-8 and TRBJ2-7): GAGVSQSPRYKVAKRGQDVALRCDPISGHVSLFWYQQALGQGPEFLTYFQNEAQLDKSGLPSDRFFAERPEGSVSTLKIQRTQQEDSAVYLCASSLDSGSHYEQYFGPGTRLTVT.

This chain links TRBV9 with TRBJ2-2; D is uncertain. The germline V gene encodes CDR1 SGDLS and CDR2 YYNGEE. The V end lost 4 bases, the J end lost 1 base, and 14 bases lay between the germline ends. There are 16 residues in the CDR3. Here the CDR3 DNA reads TGTGCCAGCAGCCTAAGATTCCGAGGGAACACCGGGGAGCTGTTTTTT. It encodes CASSLRFRGNTGELFF.

This clone was observed once. This rearrangement joins TRBV10-3 to TRBJ2-7; either TRBD1 or TRBD2 may supply D (5 bases each). The CDR3 is 15 amino acids. Trimming cost V 7 bases and J 2 bases, with 18 bases left between them. CDR1 and CDR2 from the germline V gene are ENHRY and SYGVKD. CDR3 sequence reads: CAITRGGGGTYEQYF. The CDR3 DNA follows: TGTGCCATCACCCGAGGTGGGGGTGGGACCTACGAGCAGTACTTC.

V is TRBV5-4 and J is TRBJ1-1; tentative D call: TRBD1 (6 bases). V was clipped by 4 bases and J by 8 bases, with 21 bases between them. Germline-derived CDR1 and CDR2 are SGHNT and YYREEE (reference sequence). This CDR3 has 15 residues. The CDR3 DNA follows: TGTGCCAGCAGCCAAGTGGGCAGGGGTTGGGTCGAAGCTTTCTTT. Its protein is CASSQVGRGWVEAFF.

The chain has TRBV18 and TRBJ2-5; D might be TRBD1 (5 bases). CDR1 and CDR2 from the germline V gene are KGHSH and LQKENI. V dropped 4 bases and J dropped 1 base, with 13 bases sitting between them. This CDR3 is built from 15 residues. The chain's CDR3 is CASSRQTDGQETQYF. CDR3 nucleotide sequence: TGTGCCAGCTCACGCCAGACAGATGGCCAAGAGACCCAGTACTTC. Based on the CDR3 plus reference TRBV18 and TRBJ2-5, the full variable domain is NAGVMQNPRHLVRRRGQEARLRCSPMKGHSHVYWYRQLPEEGLKFMVYLQKENIIDESGMPKERFSAEFPKEGPSILRIQQVVRGDSAAYFCASSRQTDGQETQYFGPGTRLLVL.

The chain combines TRBV6-1 with TRBJ2-1; weak D call: TRBD2 (5 bases). The V gene's germline CDR1 is MNHNS and CDR2 SASEGT. This CDR3 has 13 amino acids. V shed 0 bases and J shed 12 bases, with 12 bases lying between them. The CDR3 here is CASSEAHVRGQFF. The CDR3 DNA reads TGTGCCAGCAGTGAAGCGCATGTTCGGGGGCAGTTCTTC.

CDR3 nucleotide sequence: TGTGCCAGCAGCAAAGACAGGGGGGGCAATCAGCCCCAGCATTTT. It yields the protein CASSKDRGGNQPQHF. The rearrangement links TRBV7-2 to TRBJ1-5; the match to TRBD1 covers 9 bases. This CDR3 contains 15 residues. V lost 5 bases to trimming and J lost 2 bases; unmatched junction nucleotides: 4. Germline CDR1 is SGHTA and CDR2 is FQGNSA.

The chain links TRBV29-1 to TRBJ2-7; perhaps D is TRBD1 or TRBD2 (5 bases each). Germline V lookup: CDR1 SQVTM, CDR2 ANQGSEA. The CDR3 is 13 residues long. Between the trimmed V and J ends, which lost 4 bases and 1 base, there was a span of 11 bases. The CDR3: CSVVQGGSYEQYF. The CDR3 region has the DNA TGCAGCGTTGTCCAGGGCGGGTCCTACGAGCAGTACTTC.

This chain uses TRBV10-1 with TRBJ2-7, with D tentatively TRBD1 (6 bases). The CDR3 spans 14 residues. V lost 2 bases and J 2 bases, leaving 10 bases between the germline ends. The germline V gene has CDR1 WNHNN and CDR2 SYGVQD (reference sequence). The CDR3 nucleotides read TGCGCCAGCAGTGAGGGGGGCCGGACCTACGAGCAGTACTTC. Translating it yields CASSEGGRTYEQYF.

This sequence joins TRBV29-1 and TRBJ1-1; D gene unclear. The germline V gene has CDR1 SQVTM and CDR2 ANQGSEA. The CDR3 extends over 11 amino acids. V was shortened by 7 bases and J by 5 bases, with 11 bases between the two germline ends. The CDR3 DNA reads TGCAGCGCGGAGATGCATACTGAAGCTTTCTTT. Its protein product is CSAEMHTEAFF.

This rearrangement joins TRBV2 to TRBJ2-3; the match to TRBD2 covers 14 bases. Trimming took 6 bases from V and 1 from J; bases not matched to a gene: 6. This CDR3 is 17 amino acids long. Germline values: CDR1 SNHLY, CDR2 FYNNEI. The CDR3 here is CASRGTSGSPGTDTQYF. CDR3 sequence (DNA): TGTGCCAGCAGGGGGACTAGCGGGAGTCCTGGCACAGATACGCAGTATTTT.

V gene TRBV25-1 combines with J gene TRBJ2-7; D remains unclear. The V gene lost 0 bases and the J gene lost 7 bases, with 10 bases spanning the gap. The CDR3 contains 13 residues. Germline V gene sequence: CDR1 MGHDK, CDR2 SYGVNS. CDR3 protein: CASSEYGPPEQYF. CDR3 coding DNA: TGTGCCAGCAGTGAATATGGTCCGCCTGAGCAGTACTTC.

The CDR3 bases are TGCGCCAGCGGGGCGGGAGCAGCGCAGTACTTC. It is translated as CASGAGAAQYF. This sequence joins TRBV5-1 and TRBJ2-7, with 7 positions matching TRBD2. The trim removed 7 bases at V and 9 bases at J, leaving 7 bases unmatched. The CDR3 spans 11 residues. Germline values: CDR1 SGHRS, CDR2 YFSETQ.

The chain's CDR3 is CASTKTSGRPNEQYF. In DNA form, the CDR3 reads TGTGCCAGTACCAAGACTAGCGGCCGACCTAACGAGCAGTACTTC. The chain links TRBV19 to TRBJ2-7, with 9 bases identical to TRBD2. This CDR3 spans 15 amino acids. J was trimmed by 5 bases and V by 7 bases; bases with no gene match: 12. Germline-derived CDR1 and CDR2 are LNHDA and SQIVND (reference sequence).

The chain carries TRBV6-1 and TRBJ1-1; no definite D call. This CDR3 region has 10 residues. Germline V gene lookup returns CDR1 MNHNS and CDR2 SASEGT. V was shortened by 6 bases and J by 10 bases, with 9 bases between the two germline ends. CDR3 in amino acids: CASREFGAFF. The CDR3 DNA reads as TGTGCCAGCAGGGAATTTGGAGCTTTCTTT.

The gene calls are TRBV6-5 and TRBJ2-1, with TRBD2 matching over 8 bases. Germline-derived CDR1 and CDR2 are MNHEY and SVGAGI. The ends lost 0 bases at V and 5 bases at J; junction bases unmatched: 6. The CDR3 has 16 amino acids. The CDR3 protein is CASSYSGGGPHNEQFF. The CDR3 DNA reads as TGTGCCAGCAGTTACTCTGGCGGGGGGCCCCACAATGAGCAGTTCTTC.

The gene calls are TRBV4-1 and TRBJ2-5; the match to TRBD1 covers 7 bases. This CDR3 comprises 15 residues. V was pared by 3 bases and J by 3 bases, with 7 bases of the junction left unmatched. Germline V gives CDR1 MGHRA, CDR2 YSYEKL. The CDR3 DNA reads as TGCGCCAGCAGCCACCTCCGGGACAGAGAAGAGACCCAGTACTTC. It translates to CASSHLRDREETQYF.

V and J are TRBV5-1 and TRBJ2-3; D remains unclear. The ends were cut back, 0 bases at V and 2 bases at J, with 10 bases in the middle. Germline V gives CDR1 SGHRS, CDR2 YFSETQ. This CDR3 region has 15 residues. CDR3 bases: TGCGCCAGCAGCTTGGACGGCCTATCCACAGATACGCAGTATTTT. It codes for CASSLDGLSTDTQYF.

This clone was counted once. This chain connects TRBV20-1 to TRBJ2-1; D not certain. Trimming shortened V by 6 bases and J by 15 bases, and 12 bases separated the two germline ends. Germline assignment: CDR1 DFQATT and CDR2 SNEGSKA (reference sequence). This CDR3 spans 9 amino acids. In DNA form, the CDR3 reads TGCAGTGCCATTCGAGGCCTGTTCTTC. Its protein product is CSAIRGLFF.

This chain joins TRBV30 and TRBJ2-1; D may be TRBD1 (5 bases). From germline, CDR1 is GTSNPN and CDR2 SVGIG (reference sequence). V gave up 2 bases and J gave up 7 bases, with 18 bases separating them. CDR3 size: 15 residues. The CDR3 DNA reads as TGTGCCTGGAGTAGACAGACGTACCCTTCAAATGAGCAGTTCTTC. Its protein product is CAWSRQTYPSNEQFF.

CDR3 nucleotide sequence: TGTGCCAGCAGCTTAGCAGCGGGCTACGAGCAGTACTTC. This sequence encodes CASSLAAGYEQYF. The chain employs TRBV7-9 and TRBJ2-7, with a possible D match to TRBD2 (6 bases). Trimming removed 0 bases from V and 3 bases from J, with 6 bases in between. Germline V gives CDR1 SEHNR, CDR2 FQNEAQ (reference sequence). The CDR3 is 13 amino acids.

The chain links TRBV10-2 to TRBJ2-2, with a possible D match to TRBD1 (6 bases). The CDR3 spans 15 residues. The V end was cut by 4 bases, the J end by 4 bases, with 13 bases between. Germline assignment: CDR1 WSHSY and CDR2 SAAADI. CDR3 nucleotides: TGCGCCAGCAGTGGTACAGGGCCCAGCACCGGGGAGCTGTTTTTT. This codes for CASSGTGPSTGELFF.

To note about this clone: Other DNA sequences in the same sample also yield this CDR3. V gene TRBV19 combines with J gene TRBJ2-3; 9 bases are a match to TRBD2. Germline values: CDR1 LNHDA, CDR2 SQIVND (reference sequence). Unmatched junction bases numbered 2, after V lost 4 bases and J lost 3 bases. This CDR3 has 14 amino acids. CDR3 in DNA: TGTGCCAGTAGTAGCGGGAGGGGAACAGATACGCAGTATTTT. This encodes CASSSGRGTDTQYF.

This chain connects TRBV5-1 to TRBJ2-1, with 10 bases fitting TRBD2. There are 16 residues in the CDR3. V lost 0 bases to trimming and J lost 5 bases; unmatched junction nucleotides: 5. CDR1 and CDR2 (germline): SGHRS, YFSETQ. CDR3 sequence (DNA): TGCGCCAGCAGCTTGGGAACTAGCGGGATGAACAATGAGCAGTTCTTC. Translating gives CASSLGTSGMNNEQFF.

The count of this clone is one. This rearrangement joins TRBV7-7 to TRBJ2-3; 14 bases agree with TRBD2. Germline CDR1 SSHAT, CDR2 FNYEAQ (reference sequence). The CDR3 runs 15 residues. V shed 5 bases, J shed 5 bases, and the junction held 3 bases outside the gene matches. The CDR3 sequence is CASSEGTSGRDTQYF. For the CDR3, the DNA is TGTGCCAGCAGCGAGGGGACTAGCGGGAGAGATACGCAGTATTTT.

This clone was seen once. The chain employs TRBV11-2 and TRBJ2-7, with no clear D. CDR1 SGHAT and CDR2 FQNNGV come from the germline V gene. This CDR3 is 15 amino acids long. The V end lost 1 base, the J end lost 0 bases, and 10 bases lay between the germline ends. The CDR3 is CASSLVTDTSYEQYF. Written as DNA, the CDR3 is TGTGCCAGCAGCTTAGTTACCGACACCTCCTACGAGCAGTACTTC.